The TCR beta chain described here comes from a study of T cell repertoires in cytomegalovirus infection. Background on the study: Public TCR beta signatures indicated both CMV infection and matching HLA type. Study outcomes and limitations: Using cumulative public TCR beta family frequency, the authors identified those who carried CMV together with the relevant HLA.

A single record per CDR3 protein comes from TCRdb applying MiXCR to the reads. The sample lists about 740,000 distinct CDR3 sequences, 35% occurring once. Trimming took 10 bases from V and 7 from J; bases not matched to a gene: 13. The CDR3 runs 14 residues. Germline V gene data show CDR1 as LNHDA and CDR2 as SQIVND (reference sequence). About this clonotype: Its cognate antigen is unknown.

The source is a human donor in good health (CMV status not recorded). Some clones in this sample may be carry-over from other donors' samples. The chain couples TRBV19 to TRBJ2-7; TRBD1 matches 10 bases. Sequenced material: PBMCs. In nucleotides, the CDR3 is TGTGCCACGACGCCGGGACAGGGGTCATGGGAGCAGTACTTC. The encoded protein is CATTPGQGSWEQYF.